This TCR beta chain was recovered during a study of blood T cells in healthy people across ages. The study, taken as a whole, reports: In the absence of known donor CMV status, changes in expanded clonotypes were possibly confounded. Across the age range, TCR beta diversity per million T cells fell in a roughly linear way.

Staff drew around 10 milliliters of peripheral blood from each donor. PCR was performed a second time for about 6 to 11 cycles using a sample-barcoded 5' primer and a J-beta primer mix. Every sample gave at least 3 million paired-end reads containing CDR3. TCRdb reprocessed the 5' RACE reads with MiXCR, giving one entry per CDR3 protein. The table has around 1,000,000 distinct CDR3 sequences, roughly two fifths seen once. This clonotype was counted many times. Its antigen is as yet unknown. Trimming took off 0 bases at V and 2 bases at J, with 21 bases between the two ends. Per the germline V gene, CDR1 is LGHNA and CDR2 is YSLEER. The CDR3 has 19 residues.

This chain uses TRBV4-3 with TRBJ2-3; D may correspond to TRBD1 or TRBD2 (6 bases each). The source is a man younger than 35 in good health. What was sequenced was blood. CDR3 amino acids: CASSQEGGSGEATTDTQYF. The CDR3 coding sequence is TGCGCCAGCAGCCAAGAAGGGGGGAGTGGGGAGGCCACCACAGATACGCAGTATTTT.